This T cell receptor (beta chain) emerged from a study of vaccination and CD4 T cells after COVID-19. The overall study: Collection of post-vaccine samples followed dose two by a median approximately 76 days, spanning a range of 14 to 241.

The sample's treatment: roughly nine-day PBMC culture with coronavirus spike peptide pools or control peptides (ViraFEST assay). Via ViraFEST, peptide pools expanded antigen-specific T cells before TCR sequencing. Peptide pools at 9.5 to 10 ug/ml stimulated under 2.5 million PBMCs per well with about 10 IU/ml IL-2. The assay that was used to sequence DNA from cultured CD4+ T cells was the Oncomine TCR Beta short-read assay. TCRdb re-analysed the PCR reads in MiXCR, keeping a single row per CDR3 protein. The sample carries about 26,000 distinct CDR3 sequences, approximately 37% recorded once. This clonotype has more than one count but fewer than ten. No antigen is known for it. The germline V gene encodes CDR1 DFQATT and CDR2 SNEGSKA (reference sequence). V shed 0 bases and J 2 bases; nucleotides not matched to a gene: 7. The CDR3 is made up of 17 amino acids.

This clonotype originated in a human donor who had recovered from COVID-19. The chain recombines TRBV20-1 with TRBJ2-3, with TRBD2 identical over 11 bases. Sequencing input: CD4+ T cells from blood, cultured in vitro. The CDR3 spells CSAREPGTSGTTDTQYF. The CDR3 nucleotides read TGCAGTGCTAGAGAACCCGGGACTAGCGGCACCACAGATACGCAGTATTTT.